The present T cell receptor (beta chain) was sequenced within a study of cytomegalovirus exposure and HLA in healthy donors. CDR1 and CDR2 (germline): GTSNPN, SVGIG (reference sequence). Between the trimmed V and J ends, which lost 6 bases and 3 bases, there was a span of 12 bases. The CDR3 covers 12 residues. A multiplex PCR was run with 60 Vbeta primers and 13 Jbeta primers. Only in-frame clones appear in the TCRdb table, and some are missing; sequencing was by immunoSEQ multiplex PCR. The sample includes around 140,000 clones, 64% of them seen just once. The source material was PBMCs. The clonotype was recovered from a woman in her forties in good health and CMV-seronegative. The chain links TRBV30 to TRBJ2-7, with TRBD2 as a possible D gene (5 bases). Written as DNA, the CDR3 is TGTGCCTGCCTGGCCAGCGGCTACGAGCAGTACTTC. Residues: CACLASGYEQYF.